The 16 T cell receptor beta chains listed next were all sequenced from one sample in a study of shared clonotypes between healthy human individuals. The assay was immunoSEQ multiplex PCR, and TCRdb's table has in-frame clones only and misses some. Of a few million clones in the sample, approximately 95% are singletons; the top ten hold approximately 0.4%. The sample comprised naive CD4+ T cells from PBMCs. Subset defined: CD45RA+ positively selected. These receptors were obtained from a man aged 18 to 29 in good health. Some clones in this sample may be carry-over from other donors' samples.

The genes are TRBV6-1 and TRBJ1-1; D is unclear. In germline, CDR1 is MNHNS, CDR2 SASEGT. This CDR3 is 14 amino acids long. V lost 5 bases, J lost 1 base, and 11 bases lay in between. CDR3 amino acids: CASSPLVPNTEAFF. CDR3 bases: TGTGCCAGCAGTCCCTTGGTCCCGAACACTGAAGCTTTCTTT.

The chain couples TRBV5-1 to TRBJ1-1; D is unclear. The CDR3 consists of 11 residues. Between the trimmed V and J ends, which lost 1 base and 7 bases, there was a span of 5 bases. Germline lookup yields CDR1 SGHRS and CDR2 YFSETQ. Here the CDR3 reads CASSLSGEAFF. CDR3 DNA: TGCGCCAGCAGCTTGTCCGGTGAAGCTTTCTTT.

The chain recombines TRBV9 with TRBJ2-7; no clear D gene. Trimming removed 5 bases from V and 5 bases from J, with 20 bases in between. The CDR3 loop spans 15 amino acids. Germline CDR1 and CDR2: SGDLS and YYNGEE. CDR3 DNA sequence: TGTGCCAGCAGTTCAGAGGTTGCAGGTGGCCACGAGCAGTACTTC. Translation gives CASSSEVAGGHEQYF.

The rearrangement uses TRBV9 and TRBJ1-2; no reliable D call. The V gene's germline CDR1 is SGDLS and CDR2 YYNGEE. Trimming pared 0 bases from V and 7 bases from J, leaving 16 bases between. This CDR3 has 15 residues. The CDR3 sequence is CASSVESSGLGGYTF. The CDR3 DNA is TGTGCCAGCAGCGTAGAGTCGTCCGGGCTGGGTGGCTACACCTTC.

The J gene is TRBJ2-5, the V gene TRBV7-2; 13 positions match TRBD2. Per germline, CDR1 SGHTA and CDR2 FQGNSA. Trimming removed 3 bases from V and 4 bases from J; junction bases left unmatched: 11. This CDR3 has 18 residues. The CDR3 reads CASSLARLAGGGGETQYF. The CDR3 DNA sequence: TGTGCCAGCAGCTTGGCCAGACTAGCGGGGGGAGGGGGAGAGACCCAGTACTTC.

The chain has TRBV7-9 and TRBJ2-7; tentative D call: TRBD2 (6 bases). Germline lookup yields CDR1 SEHNR and CDR2 FQNEAQ (reference sequence). The CDR3 sequence is 13 residues long. Trimming left V 8 bases short and J 6 bases short, with 17 bases between. CDR3 residues: CASGLIWGVEQYF. The DNA of the CDR3 is TGTGCCAGCGGCCTGATTTGGGGGGTCGAGCAGTACTTC.

This sequence joins TRBV5-1 and TRBJ2-5; D may be TRBD1 or TRBD2 (5 bases each). CDR1 is SGHRS and CDR2 is YFSETQ in the germline V gene. The CDR3 is 17 amino acids. V lost 1 base to trimming and J lost 2 bases, with 18 bases between them. CDR3 DNA: TGCGCCAGCAGCTTGATTCCGGGGCCTTTACTACAAGAGACCCAGTACTTC. Amino acid sequence: CASSLIPGPLLQETQYF.

Notes on this clone: Other DNA sequences of this sample code for an identical CDR3. The chain carries TRBV5-1 and TRBJ1-2; D remains unclear. Germline assignment: CDR1 SGHRS and CDR2 YFSETQ. The V end was cut by 4 bases, the J end by 5 bases, with 12 bases between. CDR3 size: 13 residues. As DNA, the CDR3 is TGCGCCAGCAGCCCGGACGCGGGGTATGGCTACACCTTC. Its protein is CASSPDAGYGYTF.

The chain is built from TRBV7-9 and TRBJ2-7, with D tentatively TRBD1 (5 bases). The CDR3 runs to 14 residues. V was trimmed by 1 base and J by 5 bases, leaving 12 bases between them. The germline gives CDR1 SEHNR, CDR2 FQNEAQ (reference sequence). As DNA, the CDR3 is TGTGCCAGCAGCTTAGGTCAGGGAATGGACGAGCAGTACTTC. It specifies CASSLGQGMDEQYF.

The DNA for the CDR3 is TGTGCCAGCAGCCCTCACAGAGCCGGGGCCAACGTCCTGACTTTC. As protein: CASSPHRAGANVLTF. V gene TRBV7-2 combines with J gene TRBJ2-6; D ambiguous. The CDR3 extends over 15 amino acids. V was clipped by 5 bases and J by 4 bases, with 12 bases between them. Germline loops: CDR1 SGHTA, CDR2 FQGNSA.

The chain links TRBV13 to TRBJ2-7; perhaps TRBD2 as D (6 bases). Per germline, CDR1 PRHDT and CDR2 FYEKMQ (reference sequence). V lost 5 bases, J lost 0 bases, and 14 bases lay in between. The CDR3 consists of 15 residues. CDR3 DNA: TGTGCCAGCAGCCGTGGGACTCAGAGCTCCTACGAGCAGTACTTC. Translated, it gives CASSRGTQSSYEQYF.

This chain connects TRBV30 to TRBJ1-2; possibly TRBD1 for D (5 bases). The ends were cut back, 0 bases at V and 10 bases at J, with 9 bases in the middle. Per the germline V gene, CDR1 is GTSNPN and CDR2 is SVGIG (reference sequence). The CDR3 has 11 amino acids. Here the CDR3 reads CAWSVWGLYTF. CDR3 in DNA: TGTGCCTGGAGTGTATGGGGCCTCTACACCTTC.

Remarks on this clone: This sample includes further DNA sequences coding for the same CDR3. The rearrangement uses TRBV5-1 and TRBJ2-3; D might be TRBD2 (5 bases). Germline CDR1 and CDR2: SGHRS and YFSETQ. V was shortened by 1 base and J by 6 bases, with 12 bases between the two germline ends. This CDR3 has 14 residues. CDR3 in amino acids: CASSLSGLTDTQYF. The CDR3 bases are TGCGCCAGCAGCTTGAGCGGACTCACGGATACGCAGTATTTT. The complete variable domain, with remaining parts taken from reference TRBV5-1 and TRBJ2-3, reads KAGVTQTPRYLIKTRGQQVTLSCSPISGHRSVSWYQQTPGQGLQFLFEYFSETQRNKGNFPGRFSGRQFSNSRSEMNVSTLELGDSALYLCASSLSGLTDTQYFGPGTRLTVL.

The chain uses TRBV5-6 and TRBJ2-7; no clear D gene. Germline CDR1 is SGHDT and CDR2 is YYEEEE. Trimming left V 1 base short and J 0 bases short, with 2 bases between. The CDR3 totals 12 residues. The CDR3 here is CASSLNSYEQYF. The CDR3 coding sequence is TGTGCCAGCAGCTTGAACTCCTACGAGCAGTACTTC.

This chain connects TRBV19 to TRBJ1-3; D not resolved. The CDR3 contains 13 residues. The V and J ends lost 7 bases and 2 bases respectively, with 9 bases between them. The V gene's germline CDR1 is LNHDA and CDR2 SQIVND (reference sequence). The chain's CDR3 is CASTPVPGNTIYF. CDR3 coding DNA: TGTGCCAGTACCCCAGTCCCTGGAAACACCATATATTTT.

This rearrangement joins TRBV5-1 to TRBJ1-2, with 11 bases identical to TRBD1. Germline V gene data show CDR1 as SGHRS and CDR2 as YFSETQ. V shed 4 bases, J shed 5 bases, and the junction held 13 bases outside the gene matches. This CDR3 has 17 amino acids. The CDR3 spells CASSIGQGAMRGYGYTF. CDR3 nucleotide sequence: TGCGCCAGCAGCATCGGACAGGGGGCCATGCGGGGTTATGGCTACACCTTC.